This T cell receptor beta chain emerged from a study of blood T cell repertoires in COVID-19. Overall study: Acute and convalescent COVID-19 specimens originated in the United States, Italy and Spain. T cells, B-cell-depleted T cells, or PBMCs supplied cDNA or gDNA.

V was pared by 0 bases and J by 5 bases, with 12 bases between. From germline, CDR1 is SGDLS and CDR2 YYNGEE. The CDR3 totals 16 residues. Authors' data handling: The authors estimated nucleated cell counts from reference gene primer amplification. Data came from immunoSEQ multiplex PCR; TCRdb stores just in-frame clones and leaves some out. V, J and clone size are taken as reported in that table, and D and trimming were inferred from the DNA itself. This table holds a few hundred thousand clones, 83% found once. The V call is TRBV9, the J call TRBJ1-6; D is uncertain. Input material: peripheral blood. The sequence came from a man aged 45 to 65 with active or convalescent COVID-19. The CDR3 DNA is TGTGCCAGCAGCGTAGGTTTTTGGGAGGATAATTCACCCCTCCACTTT. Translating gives CASSVGFWEDNSPLHF.